This entry describes one TCR beta chain. Per germline, CDR1 MNHEY and CDR2 SVGAGI. Trimming removed 5 bases from V and 13 bases from J; junction bases left unmatched: 10. There are 12 residues in the CDR3. This sample is drawn from a study of blood T cell repertoires in COVID-19. As for the study in general: T cells, B-cell-depleted T cells, or PBMCs provided the cDNA or gDNA that served as material.

Produced via immunoSEQ multiplex PCR; TCRdb's table is partial and in-frame only. The table includes roughly 300,000 clones, approximately 84% detected once. Membership in each cohort depended on participant-reported clinical history. Two consecutive negative NP/OP PCR tests, clearance, or resolved symptoms defined Cohort 3 recovery. V gene TRBV6-5 combines with J gene TRBJ1-2, with 7 nucleotides matching TRBD1. Sequencing was carried out using PBMCs or T cells enriched from blood (not recorded which). The receptor comes from a woman under 30 who had recovered from COVID-19. Written as DNA, the CDR3 is TGTGCCAGCAGTCTAAGACAGGGCGGCGTCACCTTC. Protein product: CASSLRQGGVTF.